Listed here are 3 T cell receptor beta chains from one sample, sequenced in a study of blood T cell repertoires in COVID-19. The method was immunoSEQ multiplex PCR; TCRdb's version includes in-frame clones alone and lacks a portion of them. The sample carries 250,000 to 350,000 clones, around 81% recorded once. The sample taken for sequencing was peripheral blood. The receptors come from a person aged 65 to 85 with COVID-19, enrolled during active disease.

The V call is TRBV7-3, the J call TRBJ2-3; 8 bases agree with TRBD1. This CDR3 is built from 16 residues. CDR1 and CDR2 from the germline V gene are SGHTA and FQGTGA. The J segment lost 0 bases and the V segment lost 4 bases, leaving 6 bases of the junction unmatched. The CDR3 loop reads CASSSGTGPSTDTQYF. The CDR3 DNA is TGTGCCAGCAGCTCCGGGACAGGCCCTAGCACAGATACGCAGTATTTT.

This chain connects TRBV3-1 (or the pseudogene TRBV3-2) to TRBJ1-1; D is undetermined. This CDR3 is built from 11 residues. Trimming pared 3 bases from V and 7 bases from J, leaving 6 bases between. CDR1 and CDR2 from the germline V gene are LGHDT and YNNKEL (reference sequence). CDR3 residues: CASSQADEAFF. The CDR3 DNA reads as TGTGCCAGCAGCCAGGCAGATGAAGCTTTCTTT.

Concerning this clone itself: The sample holds other DNA sequences that translate to the same CDR3. The chain employs TRBV11-2 and TRBJ1-1, with D uncertain. Trimming stripped 3 bases from V and 1 base from J, with 6 bases between. The V gene's germline CDR1 is SGHAT and CDR2 FQNNGV. The CDR3 has 13 residues. CDR3 protein: CASSFSGNTEAFF. In nucleotides, the CDR3 is TGTGCCAGCAGCTTTTCGGGGAACACTGAAGCTTTCTTT.